The 20 T cell receptor beta chains in this list originate from one sample, sequenced in a study of control samples from healthy donors and cancer patients. Sequencing used immunoSEQ multiplex PCR; TCRdb keeps in-frame clones, though not all of them. The table includes 150,000 to 200,000 clones, 96% detected once. Sequenced: blood. The receptors come from a woman aged 30 to 39 in good health.

This clone has a single count. The genes are TRBV5-1 and TRBJ2-7, with D possibly TRBD1 on 5 matching bases. The V and J ends lost 0 bases and 0 bases respectively, with 10 bases between them. Per the germline V gene, CDR1 is SGHRS and CDR2 is YFSETQ. CDR3 length: 15 residues. The CDR3 sequence: CASSLGQPSSYEQYF. The CDR3 DNA follows: TGCGCCAGCAGCTTGGGACAGCCGAGCTCCTACGAGCAGTACTTC.

The CDR3: CASSLVGRRYEQYF. DNA for the CDR3: TGTGCCAGCAGCTTAGTAGGACGGCGCTACGAGCAGTACTTC. The rearrangement joins TRBV7-8 to TRBJ2-7; D remains ambiguous. The V end lost 1 base, the J end lost 3 bases, and 10 bases lay between the germline ends. CDR1 and CDR2 (germline): SGHVS, FQNEAQ. The CDR3 is 14 residues long.

The J gene is TRBJ2-7, the V gene TRBV5-1; 8 bases align to TRBD1. Germline assignment: CDR1 SGHRS and CDR2 YFSETQ. The CDR3 has 14 amino acids. Germline trimming cut 0 bases from V and 5 bases from J; bases unmatched to any gene: 4. The chain's CDR3 is CASSLGTGQDEQYF. The CDR3 DNA reads TGCGCCAGCAGCTTGGGGACAGGGCAAGACGAGCAGTACTTC.

CDR3 region: CASSPDVTYGYTF. As DNA, the CDR3 is TGTGCCAGCTCACCAGACGTCACCTATGGCTACACCTTC. The genes are TRBV18 and TRBJ1-2, with D unclear. The germline gives CDR1 KGHSH, CDR2 LQKENI. Trimming took off 2 bases at V and 4 bases at J, with 8 bases between the two ends. The CDR3 sequence is 13 residues long.

The gene calls are TRBV13 and TRBJ1-1, with TRBD1 as a possible D gene (5 bases). This CDR3 spans 15 amino acids. Germline CDR1 is PRHDT and CDR2 is FYEKMQ (reference sequence). V shed 1 base and J shed 3 bases, with 12 bases lying between them. CDR3 sequence (DNA): TGTGCCAGCAGCTTAGACGGGGGGTCGTACACTGAAGCTTTCTTT. Translating gives CASSLDGGSYTEAFF.

J is TRBJ2-2 and V is TRBV18; possibly TRBD1 for D (6 bases). The CDR3 contains 17 residues. V lost 4 bases, J lost 3 bases, and 18 bases lay in between. Germline values: CDR1 KGHSH, CDR2 LQKENI. The CDR3 is CASSRNPSRQDTGELFF. The CDR3 DNA sequence: TGTGCCAGCTCACGAAACCCCTCCCGACAGGACACCGGGGAGCTGTTTTTT.

The chain has TRBV6-5 and TRBJ1-6; D is uncertain. There are 15 residues in the CDR3. The ends were cut back, 1 base at V and 10 bases at J, with 14 bases in the middle. CDR1 and CDR2 from the germline V gene are MNHEY and SVGAGI. The CDR3 bases are TGTGCCAGCAGTTACTTGGCGGGCTCAGAGTCACCCCTCCACTTT. This encodes CASSYLAGSESPLHF.

The chain joins TRBV14 to TRBJ2-1, with D perhaps matching TRBD2 (6 bases). Trimming took off 8 bases at V and 6 bases at J, with 11 bases between the two ends. Germline V gene data show CDR1 as SGHDN and CDR2 as FVKESK. This CDR3 contains 12 residues. CDR3 region: CASSGGRNEQFF. The CDR3 bases are TGTGCCAGCTCCGGAGGGCGCAATGAGCAGTTCTTC.

The chain carries TRBV11-2 and TRBJ2-2; TRBD2 matches at 15 bases. Unmatched junction bases numbered 5, after V lost 6 bases and J lost 3 bases. Germline V gene sequence: CDR1 SGHAT, CDR2 FQNNGV. CDR3 length equals 17 residues. This CDR3 is CASRKGLAGGYTGELFF. CDR3 DNA sequence: TGTGCCAGCAGGAAGGGACTAGCGGGAGGCTACACCGGGGAGCTGTTTTTT.

The V gene is TRBV18, the J gene TRBJ2-3, with 10 nucleotides matching TRBD2. This CDR3 comprises 18 residues. V shed 1 base, J shed 5 bases, and the junction held 12 bases outside the gene matches. Germline-derived CDR1 and CDR2 are KGHSH and LQKENI. The CDR3: CASSPRASGGAGGDTQYF. The CDR3 DNA sequence: TGTGCCAGCTCACCACGGGCGAGCGGGGGGGCCGGTGGAGATACGCAGTATTTT.

The chain carries TRBV7-9 and TRBJ1-2; TRBD1 might be the D (5 bases). V was shortened by 5 bases and J by 4 bases, with 17 bases between the two germline ends. The germline V gene has CDR1 SEHNR and CDR2 FQNEAQ (reference sequence). This CDR3 has 15 amino acids. The CDR3 loop is CASSPPGPGGYGYTF. The CDR3 DNA sequence: TGTGCCAGCAGCCCACCGGGGCCAGGCGGCTATGGCTACACCTTC. Supplemented by reference TRBV7-9 and TRBJ1-2, the full variable domain reads DTGVSQNPRHKITKRGQNVTFRCDPISEHNRLYWYRQTLGQGPEFLTYFQNEAQLEKSRLLSDRFSAERPKGSFSTLEIQRTEQGDSAMYLCASSPPGPGGYGYTFGSGTRLTVV.

The chain recombines TRBV6-5 with TRBJ2-3, with TRBD1 identical over 9 bases. V lost 4 bases, J lost 3 bases, and 8 bases stayed unmatched. CDR1 and CDR2 (germline): MNHEY, SVGAGI. The CDR3 runs 16 residues. The CDR3 loop reads CASSFYRGRGTDTQYF. CDR3 in DNA: TGTGCCAGCAGTTTCTACAGGGGGCGCGGGACAGATACGCAGTATTTT.

The CDR3 is CASSEVGTIHEQYF. The CDR3, as DNA: TGTGCCAGCAGTGAAGTAGGGACAATCCACGAGCAGTACTTC. This chain connects TRBV6-1 to TRBJ2-7; perhaps TRBD1 as D (6 bases). CDR1 is MNHNS, CDR2 SASEGT, per germline. Trimming left V 1 base short and J 5 bases short, with 12 bases between. The CDR3 covers 14 residues.

The V gene is TRBV30, the J gene TRBJ2-3; D remains unclear. V was trimmed by 1 base and J by 4 bases, leaving 3 bases between them. CDR1 is GTSNPN and CDR2 is SVGIG in the germline V gene (reference sequence). This CDR3 comprises 11 residues. This CDR3 is CAWSAADTQYF. The CDR3 nucleotides are TGTGCCTGGAGTGCTGCAGATACGCAGTATTTT.

This sequence joins TRBV6-1 and TRBJ1-1; no clear D gene. Germline-derived CDR1 and CDR2 are MNHNS and SASEGT. Trimming cost V 2 bases and J 0 bases, with 7 bases left between them. The CDR3 totals 14 residues. CDR3 bases: TGTGCCAGCAGTGAACTGGGAATGAACACTGAAGCTTTCTTT. Its translation is CASSELGMNTEAFF.

The J gene is TRBJ1-1, the V gene TRBV6-6; tentatively, D is TRBD1 (6 bases). This CDR3 region has 15 residues. Deletions cut 6 bases from V and 1 base from J, with 15 bases between. Germline-derived CDR1 and CDR2 are MNHNY and SVGAGI (reference sequence). CDR3 DNA sequence: TGTGCCAGCAGGTACAGGGAGATGAGGAACACTGAAGCTTTCTTT. It codes for CASRYREMRNTEAFF.

The chain links TRBV18 to TRBJ1-1; D possibly corresponds to TRBD1 (5 bases). The length of the CDR3 is 15 residues. The germline CDR1 and CDR2 sequences are KGHSH and LQKENI. The V end was cut by 5 bases, the J end by 1 base, with 14 bases between. The CDR3: CASSGDQIGNTEAFF. CDR3 in DNA: TGTGCCAGCTCAGGGGACCAAATAGGGAACACTGAAGCTTTCTTT.

The J gene is TRBJ2-7, the V gene TRBV20-1; D is unresolved. This CDR3 comprises 11 residues. Germline loops: CDR1 DFQATT, CDR2 SNEGSKA (reference sequence). Trimming took off 6 bases at V and 0 bases at J, with 6 bases between the two ends. The CDR3 DNA reads as TGCAGTGCAGAGAGCTCCTACGAGCAGTACTTC. Translated: CSAESSYEQYF.

J is TRBJ1-1 and V is TRBV5-4; 9 nucleotides line up with TRBD1. This CDR3 has 14 residues. With 2 bases clipped from V and 5 bases from J, the junction kept 4 bases outside the gene matches. Germline V gene lookup returns CDR1 SGHNT and CDR2 YYREEE (reference sequence). CDR3 region: CASSLPQGATEAFF. CDR3 coding DNA: TGTGCCAGCAGCTTACCACAGGGGGCGACTGAAGCTTTCTTT.

The chain combines TRBV28 with TRBJ1-2; D ambiguous. The CDR3 loop spans 14 amino acids. Looked up from germline, CDR1 is MDHEN and CDR2 is SYDVKM. V lost 1 base and J 9 bases, leaving 15 bases between the germline ends. Here the CDR3 DNA reads TGTGCCAGCAGTTTATCTTCGGCCCACGGACGCTACACCTTC. This gives the protein CASSLSSAHGRYTF.